This TCR beta chain appears in the sequencing data of a study of blood T cell repertoires in COVID-19. This CDR3 spans 15 amino acids. Per germline, CDR1 SGHVS and CDR2 FQNEAQ. V lost 5 bases and J 1 base, leaving 11 bases between the germline ends. Some clones are missing from TCRdb's copy, which holds only in-frame ones; the method was immunoSEQ multiplex PCR. In the table there are 300,000 to 400,000 clones, approximately 88% of which are singletons. Sequenced: PBMCs or T cells enriched from blood (not recorded which). This sequence was found in a woman aged 25 to 39 with acute COVID-19. The J gene is TRBJ1-4, the V gene TRBV7-8; a weak D match, TRBD1 (6 bases). CDR3 region: CASSATGLTNEKLFF. The DNA of the CDR3 is TGTGCCAGCAGCGCCACAGGGCTAACTAATGAAAAACTGTTTTTT.